This T cell receptor (beta chain) originates from a study of OX40 agonist ivuxolimab in advanced cancers. On the study more broadly: In three patients, partial responses were observed, one with hepatocellular carcinoma and two with cutaneous melanoma.

Individuals having autoimmune disease history or systemic immunosuppression were not enrolled. Sampling of blood occurred at baseline, cycle 4 day 1, and cycle 7 day 1. The data were produced by immunoSEQ multiplex PCR, yet TCRdb's version contains in-frame clones alone and is incomplete. The data contain 65,000 to 95,000 clones, roughly 90% of them singletons. V was pared by 2 bases and J by 4 bases, with 16 bases between. Per germline, CDR1 MNHNS and CDR2 SASEGT. This CDR3 comprises 16 residues. This clone was seen once. What it binds is unknown. Broader study findings: By week 6 at 0.1 to 3.0 mg/kg, blood CD4+ and CD8+ T cells had expanded clonally.

The specimen was CD4+ or CD8+ T cells sorted from blood, collected in a trial of the OX40 agonist ivuxolimab. This clonotype was sampled from an adult with an advanced solid tumor such as melanoma, head and neck, liver or kidney cancer. The chain employs TRBV6-1 and TRBJ2-3; D possibly matches TRBD1 or TRBD2 (5 bases each). CDR3 protein: CASSEHGAIGADTQYF. CDR3 bases: TGTGCCAGCAGTGAACACGGGGCGATTGGAGCAGATACGCAGTATTTT.